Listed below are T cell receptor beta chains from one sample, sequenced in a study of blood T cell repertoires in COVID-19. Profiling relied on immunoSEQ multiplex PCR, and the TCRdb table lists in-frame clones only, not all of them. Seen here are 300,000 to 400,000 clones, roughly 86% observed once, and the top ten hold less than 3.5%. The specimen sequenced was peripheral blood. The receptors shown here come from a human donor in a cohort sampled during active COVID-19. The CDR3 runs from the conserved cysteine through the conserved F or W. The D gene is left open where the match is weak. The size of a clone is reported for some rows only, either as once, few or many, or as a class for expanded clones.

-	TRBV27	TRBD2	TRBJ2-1	CASSPTSGSIWSYNEQFF	TGTGCCAGCAGTCCGACTAGCGGGAGTATCTGGTCCTACAATGAGCAGTTCTTC
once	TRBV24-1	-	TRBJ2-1	CATRGLSSYNEQFF	TGTGCCACCAGAGGACTCAGCTCCTACAATGAGCAGTTCTTC
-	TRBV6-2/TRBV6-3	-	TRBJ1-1	CASSYSAGAEAFF	TGTGCCAGCAGTTACTCGGCAGGGGCGGAAGCTTTCTTT
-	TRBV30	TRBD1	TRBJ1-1	CAWNSPPRRTGGTEAFF	TGTGCCTGGAACAGCCCCCCCCGACGGACAGGGGGGACTGAAGCTTTCTTT
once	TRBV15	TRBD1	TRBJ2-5	CATARDSLFQETQYF	TGTGCCACCGCAAGGGACAGCCTTTTTCAAGAGACCCAGTACTTC
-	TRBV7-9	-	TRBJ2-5	CASSRDLRRETQYF	TGTGCCAGCAGCCGGGACTTGCGTAGGGAGACCCAGTACTTC
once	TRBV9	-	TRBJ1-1	CASSAYTVNTEAFF	TGTGCCAGCAGCGCATATACAGTGAACACTGAAGCTTTCTTT
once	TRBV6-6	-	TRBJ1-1	CASRDSGTNTEAFF	TGTGCCAGCAGGGATTCCGGGACAAACACTGAAGCTTTCTTT
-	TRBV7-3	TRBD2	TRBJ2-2	CASSLLAGGFNTGELFF	TGTGCCAGCAGCTTACTAGCGGGGGGCTTTAACACCGGGGAGCTGTTTTTT
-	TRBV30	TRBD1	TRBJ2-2	CAWSVSGTGASGELFF	TGTGCCTGGAGTGTCTCCGGGACAGGGGCGTCCGGGGAGCTGTTTTTT
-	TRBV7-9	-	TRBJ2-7	CASEFTGRTYEQYF	TGTGCCAGCGAGTTCACAGGGCGAACCTACGAGCAGTACTTC
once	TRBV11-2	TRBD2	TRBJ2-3	CASSPSGVSTDTQYF	TGTGCCAGCAGCCCTAGCGGGGTAAGCACAGATACGCAGTATTTT
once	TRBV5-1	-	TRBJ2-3	CASSLVGERTDTQYF	TGCGCCAGCAGCTTGGTCGGGGAGAGAACAGATACGCAGTATTTT
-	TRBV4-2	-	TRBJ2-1	CASSQEWLSALGEQFF	TGTGCCAGCAGCCAAGAATGGTTATCTGCTCTAGGAGAGCAGTTCTTC
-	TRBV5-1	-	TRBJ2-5	CASSRRRFGETQYF	TGCGCCAGCAGTCGGAGGCGTTTCGGAGAGACCCAGTACTTC
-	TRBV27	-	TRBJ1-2	CASSSLRATPVGGYGYTF	TGTGCCAGCAGTTCCCTTCGGGCGACTCCCGTCGGAGGGTATGGCTACACCTTC
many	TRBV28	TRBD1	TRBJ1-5	CASSGQTGRRQPQHF	TGTGCCAGCAGTGGCCAGACAGGGAGAAGGCAGCCCCAGCATTTT
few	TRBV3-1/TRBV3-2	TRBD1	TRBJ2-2	CASSHHEGRGFHGELFF	TGTGCCAGCAGCCATCACGAGGGCAGGGGGTTCCACGGGGAGCTGTTTTTT
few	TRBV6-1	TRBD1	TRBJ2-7	CASSVRQGSSSYEQYF	TGTGCCAGCAGTGTACGACAGGGCTCAAGCTCCTACGAGCAGTACTTC
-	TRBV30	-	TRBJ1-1	CAWSLRGAGAEAFF	TGTGCCTGGAGTTTGCGGGGGGCAGGGGCTGAAGCTTTCTTT
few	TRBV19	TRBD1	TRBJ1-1	CASSAIPKTGAGTEAFF	TGTGCCAGTAGTGCGATCCCCAAGACAGGGGCGGGCACTGAAGCTTTCTTT
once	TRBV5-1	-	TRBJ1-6	CASSLVGRGNNSPLHF	TGCGCCAGCAGCTTGGTTGGCAGGGGCAATAATTCACCCCTCCACTTT
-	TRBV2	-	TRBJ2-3	CASRRTGTSDTQYF	TGTGCCAGCAGGAGAACAGGAACTTCAGATACGCAGTATTTT
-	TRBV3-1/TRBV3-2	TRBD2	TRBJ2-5	CASSQFGGGEQETQYF	TGTGCCAGCAGCCAGTTTGGCGGGGGGGAACAAGAGACCCAGTACTTC
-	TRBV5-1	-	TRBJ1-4	CASSSGPGSEKLFF	TGCGCCAGCAGCTCCGGACCTGGGAGCGAAAAACTGTTTTTT
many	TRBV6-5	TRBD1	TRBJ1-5	CASEGQDNQPQHF	TGTGCCAGCGAAGGACAGGACAATCAGCCCCAGCATTTT
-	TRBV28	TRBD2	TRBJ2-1	CASSLWRTSGPYNEQFF	TGTGCCAGCAGTTTATGGAGGACTAGCGGGCCCTACAATGAGCAGTTCTTC
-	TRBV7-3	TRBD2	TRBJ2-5	CASSLGKGTSGRTAETQYF	TGTGCCAGCAGCTTAGGCAAGGGGACTAGCGGGAGGACGGCCGAGACCCAGTACTTC
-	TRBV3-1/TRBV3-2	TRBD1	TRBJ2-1	CASSQDFRQGGEQFF	TGTGCCAGCAGCCAAGATTTCAGACAGGGCGGAGAGCAGTTCTTC
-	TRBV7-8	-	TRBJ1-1	CASSLAGQTAFF	TGTGCCAGCAGCTTAGCGGGACAAACGGCTTTCTTT
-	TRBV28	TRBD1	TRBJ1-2	CASSTPGQGAGGYTF	TGTGCCAGCAGTACACCGGGACAGGGGGCGGGTGGCTACACCTTC
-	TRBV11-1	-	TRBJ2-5	CASSPLGVYQETQYF	TGTGCCAGCAGCCCCTTAGGGGTGTACCAAGAGACCCAGTACTTC
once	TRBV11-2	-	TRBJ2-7	CASSLDGNQREQYF	TGTGCCAGCAGCTTAGACGGGAATCAACGCGAGCAGTACTTC
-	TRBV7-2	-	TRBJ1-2	CASSFTGRDGYTF	TGTGCCAGCAGCTTCACGGGCAGGGATGGCTACACCTTC
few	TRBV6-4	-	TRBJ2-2	CASSSISGNTGELFF	TGTGCCAGCAGTTCGATTAGCGGGAACACCGGGGAGCTGTTTTTT
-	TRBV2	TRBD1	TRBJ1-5	CASSEVVTRDRGIYSNQPQHF	TGTGCCAGCAGTGAAGTTGTAACCCGGGACAGGGGGATCTATAGCAATCAGCCCCAGCATTTT
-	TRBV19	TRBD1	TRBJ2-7	CASNIGQGPYEQYF	TGTGCCAGTAACATCGGACAGGGACCATACGAGCAGTACTTC
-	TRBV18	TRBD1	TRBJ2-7	CASSPPGGYEQYF	TGTGCCAGCTCACCGCCAGGGGGCTACGAGCAGTACTTC